This T cell receptor beta chain emerged from a study of metastatic and nonmetastatic thyroid tumors. Across the study: Repertoires of blood and of tissue (tumor or nodule) from malignant and benign thyroid patients were compared. Broader study findings: Malignant tumors reportedly showed significantly higher TCR beta diversity than benign nodules in both blood and tumor.

With respect to this clone: Its antigen is unidentified.

This CDR3 is built from 13 residues. Trimming removed 3 bases from V and 1 base from J, with 7 bases in between. Germline assignment: CDR1 SGHKS and CDR2 YYEKEE (reference sequence). Per the authors' pipeline: Using the CDR3 differences seen across clinicopathological groups, the authors built a distant-metastasis classifier for papillary thyroid cancer, which was meant to discriminate distant-metastatic patients. TCRdb re-called the PCR reads via MiXCR. The authors' filters were not applied to this entry. The sample lists around 23,000 clones, 28% occurring once. Before thyroid surgery, none of the patients had received any treatment.

The chain carries TRBV5-5 and TRBJ1-1, with D unresolved. The sequenced material came from tumor tissue. This clonotype originated in a male donor with papillary thyroid cancer or a benign thyroid nodule (not recorded which). Some clones in this sample may be carry-over from other donors' samples. The CDR3 region has the DNA TGTGCCAGCAGCTATTCAACGAACACTGAAGCTTTCTTT. Protein sequence: CASSYSTNTEAFF.